This T cell receptor beta chain comes out of a study of blood T cell repertoires in COVID-19. Study at large: From the United States, Italy and Spain came samples of acute and convalescent COVID-19. The cDNA or gDNA used as material had been derived from T cells, B-cell-depleted T cells, or PBMCs.

The V end lost 2 bases, the J end lost 1 base, and 13 bases lay between the germline ends. The CDR3 contains 16 residues. Germline V gene sequence: CDR1 MDHEN, CDR2 SYDVKM. Clones were sequenced by immunoSEQ multiplex PCR, and TCRdb holds only the in-frame ones, with some missing. The table has 150,000 to 200,000 clones, around 90% seen once. The gene calls are TRBV28 and TRBJ2-3, with D possibly matching TRBD2 (7 bases). The sequencing input was peripheral blood. The clonotype comes from a human donor in a cohort sampled during active COVID-19. This CDR3 reads CASSLTAGAGTDTQYF. CDR3 in DNA: TGTGCCAGCAGTTTAACGGCGGGGGCCGGCACAGATACGCAGTATTTT. Full variable domain (outside the CDR3, taken from reference TRBV28 and TRBJ2-3): DVKVTQSSRYLVKRTGEKVFLECVQDMDHENMFWYRQDPGLGLRLIYFSYDVKMKEKGDIPEGYSVSREKKERFSLILESASTNQTSMYLCASSLTAGAGTDTQYFGPGTRLTVL.